This T cell receptor beta chain was profiled in a study of blood T cell repertoires in COVID-19. On the study more broadly: COVID-19 samples, acute and convalescent, were from the United States, Italy and Spain.

The data were produced by immunoSEQ multiplex PCR, yet TCRdb's version contains in-frame clones alone and is incomplete. The repertoire holds about 240,000 clones, with approximately 80% as singletons. J gave up 5 bases and V 1 base, and 10 bases lay outside the gene matches. Germline loops: CDR1 SGHNT, CDR2 YYREEE (reference sequence). The CDR3 runs 16 residues. The chain carries TRBV5-4 and TRBJ2-5, with 8 bases that match TRBD1. Specimen: peripheral blood. The clonotype originates from a young man who had recovered from COVID-19. The CDR3, as DNA: TGTGCCAGCAGCTTGACAGGGGGGATTGGTAGGGAGACCCAGTACTTC. Its protein is CASSLTGGIGRETQYF.